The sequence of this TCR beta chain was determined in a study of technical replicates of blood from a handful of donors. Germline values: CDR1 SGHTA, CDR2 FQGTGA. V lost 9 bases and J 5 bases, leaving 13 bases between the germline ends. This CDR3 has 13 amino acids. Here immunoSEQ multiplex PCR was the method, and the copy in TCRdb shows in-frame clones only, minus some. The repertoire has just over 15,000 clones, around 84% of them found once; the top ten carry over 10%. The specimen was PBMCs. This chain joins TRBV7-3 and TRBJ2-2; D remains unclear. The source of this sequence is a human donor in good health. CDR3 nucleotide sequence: TGTGCCAGTAGAGGTGCGAGGACCGGGGAGCTGTTTTTT. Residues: CASRGARTGELFF.